This T cell receptor beta chain was retrieved from a study of blood T cell repertoires in COVID-19. Libraries were prepared by immunoSEQ multiplex PCR; TCRdb keeps only in-frame clonotypes and omits some of them. In the table there are 210,000 or so clones, over 75% of which are singletons. The CDR3 totals 14 residues. The germline gives CDR1 SQVTM, CDR2 ANQGSEA. Trimming removed 4 bases at V and 0 bases at J, with 10 bases between. The gene calls are TRBV29-1 and TRBJ1-3; D is unresolved. Specimen: peripheral blood. The sequence was obtained from a man in his forties or fifties with active or convalescent COVID-19. This CDR3 reads CSVANFSSGNTIYF. For the CDR3, the DNA is TGCAGCGTTGCCAATTTTAGCTCTGGAAACACCATATATTTT.